Below, 26 T cell receptor beta chains from the same sample are listed, as sequenced in a study of T cell responses to AZD1222 COVID-19 vaccine. Only in-frame clones appear in the TCRdb table, and some are missing; sequencing was by immunoSEQ multiplex PCR. The table lists around 140,000 clones, 70% to 90% of them singletons. Sequencing was performed on peripheral blood, taken 28 days after the second AZD1222 dose. Every receptor here comes from an adult who received the AZD1222 COVID-19 vaccine.

The chain joins TRBV18 to TRBJ2-3, with 9 bases identical to TRBD2. Per germline, CDR1 KGHSH and CDR2 LQKENI. This CDR3 comprises 16 residues. Trimming removed 3 bases from V and 0 bases from J; junction bases left unmatched: 4. The CDR3: CASSPVGLASTDTQYF. The CDR3 DNA reads TGTGCCAGCTCACCGGTGGGACTAGCTAGCACAGATACGCAGTATTTT.

The chain carries TRBV12-3 or TRBV12-4 and TRBJ2-1; no clear D. V dropped 5 bases and J dropped 2 bases, with 1 base sitting between them. The CDR3 length is 11 residues. This CDR3 reads CASSAYNEQFF. The CDR3 region has the DNA TGTGCCAGCAGTGCCTACAATGAGCAGTTCTTC.

The count of this clone is one. The chain links TRBV5-6 to TRBJ1-1, with 8 nucleotides matching TRBD1. Looked up from germline, CDR1 is SGHDT and CDR2 is YYEEEE. The ends lost 3 bases at V and 5 bases at J; junction bases unmatched: 3. This CDR3 comprises 13 residues. The CDR3 spells CASSSRGLTEAFF. The DNA of the CDR3 is TGTGCCAGCAGCTCCAGGGGGCTGACTGAAGCTTTCTTT.

V and J are TRBV5-1 and TRBJ2-1, with unresolved D. V was cut by 0 bases and J by 2 bases, with 9 bases left in between. Germline-derived CDR1 and CDR2 are SGHRS and YFSETQ. This CDR3 has 15 amino acids. In DNA, the CDR3 is TGCGCCAGCAGCTTGGGAGGAAACGCCTACAATGAGCAGTTCTTC. This gives the protein CASSLGGNAYNEQFF.

The chain recombines TRBV6-5 with TRBJ2-1; D call uncertain. The germline V gene encodes CDR1 MNHEY and CDR2 SVGAGI. The V and J ends lost 6 bases and 6 bases respectively, with 9 bases between them. CDR3 length: 12 amino acids. The CDR3 sequence: CASREIVNEQFF. In DNA form, the CDR3 reads TGTGCCAGCAGGGAGATCGTCAATGAGCAGTTCTTC.

J is TRBJ2-7 and V is TRBV10-1; D might be TRBD1 or TRBD2, each matching 5 bases. This CDR3 has 15 amino acids. The V gene's germline CDR1 is WNHNN and CDR2 SYGVQD (reference sequence). The germline V and J ends were trimmed by 4 bases and 0 bases, with 13 bases remaining between them. CDR3 region: CASSAGADDSYEQYF. CDR3 bases: TGCGCCAGCAGTGCCGGGGCGGACGACTCCTACGAGCAGTACTTC.

The chain combines TRBV11-2 with TRBJ2-3; no clear D. Germline loops: CDR1 SGHAT, CDR2 FQNNGV. The ends were cut back, 0 bases at V and 8 bases at J, with 9 bases in the middle. The CDR3 runs 13 residues. The CDR3 spells CASSLDFTPTQYF. Here the CDR3 DNA reads TGTGCCAGCAGCTTAGATTTTACTCCTACGCAGTATTTT.

The chain recombines TRBV7-6 with TRBJ2-6, with D unclear. The CDR3 length is 15 residues. The germline V gene encodes CDR1 SGHVS and CDR2 FNYEAQ. The germline V and J ends were trimmed by 1 base and 2 bases, with 6 bases remaining between them. The CDR3: CASSLDTAGANVLTF. For the CDR3, the DNA is TGTGCCAGCAGCTTAGATACGGCTGGGGCCAACGTCCTGACTTTC.

This clone was detected a few times. CDR3 sequence: CASSFFRNEAFF. CDR3 sequence (DNA): TGTGCCAGCAGTTTTTTCCGTAATGAAGCTTTCTTT. This chain links TRBV12-3 or TRBV12-4 with TRBJ1-1; no reliable D call. This CDR3 is built from 12 residues. V shed 3 bases and J shed 7 bases, with 9 bases lying between them.

The count of this clone is one. The chain links TRBV29-1 to TRBJ2-1, with TRBD2 matching 9 bases. Germline lookup yields CDR1 SQVTM and CDR2 ANQGSEA. Germline trimming cut 7 bases from V and 4 bases from J; bases unmatched to any gene: 8. The CDR3 length is 14 residues. CDR3 nucleotide sequence: TGCAGCGCCGTCGCGACTAGCGGTTACAATGAGCAGTTCTTC. This gives the protein CSAVATSGYNEQFF.

This clone occurred once. This rearrangement joins TRBV7-9 to TRBJ2-1, with 10 bases lining up with TRBD2. J lost 3 bases, V lost 5 bases, and 4 bases had no gene match. Germline loops: CDR1 SEHNR, CDR2 FQNEAQ (reference sequence). CDR3 length: 15 amino acids. CDR3 loop: CASSPSGSLYNEQFF. The CDR3 DNA reads as TGTGCCAGCAGCCCTAGCGGGAGTCTCTACAATGAGCAGTTCTTC.

The chain couples TRBV5-1 to TRBJ1-2; D gene unclear. CDR1 and CDR2 (germline): SGHRS, YFSETQ. The CDR3 has 14 residues. Between the trimmed V and J ends, which lost 0 bases and 8 bases, there was a span of 14 bases. The CDR3 coding sequence is TGCGCCAGCAGCTTGGCGGCGCCGACCCGGGGCTACACCTTC. Protein: CASSLAAPTRGYTF.

V gene TRBV10-3 combines with J gene TRBJ2-5; D is uncertain. The CDR3 has 13 amino acids. The V end lost 0 bases, the J end lost 9 bases, and 11 bases lay between the germline ends. The germline CDR1 and CDR2 sequences are ENHRY and SYGVKD. The CDR3 nucleotides read TGTGCCATCAGTGAGTCCTTTTCTTGGCCCCAGTACTTC. As protein: CAISESFSWPQYF.

This clone was seen a few times. This chain links TRBV28 with TRBJ1-5; D possibly corresponds to TRBD1 (5 bases). Germline CDR1 and CDR2: MDHEN and SYDVKM. This CDR3 is built from 15 residues. Trimming took off 6 bases at V and 5 bases at J, with 17 bases between the two ends. The DNA for the CDR3 is TGTGCCAGCAGGCTAACATTACAGGAGGATCAGCCCCAGCATTTT. Protein product: CASRLTLQEDQPQHF. The variable domain in full, with the rest retrieved from reference TRBV28 and TRBJ1-5, is DVKVTQSSRYLVKRTGEKVFLECVQDMDHENMFWYRQDPGLGLRLIYFSYDVKMKEKGDIPEGYSVSREKKERFSLILESASTNQTSMYLCASRLTLQEDQPQHFGDGTRLSIL.

The chain couples TRBV3-1 (or the pseudogene TRBV3-2) to TRBJ2-1; D might be TRBD2 (7 bases). Germline assignment: CDR1 LGHDT and CDR2 YNNKEL (reference sequence). Trimming took off 4 bases at V and 6 bases at J, with 19 bases between the two ends. The CDR3 is 16 residues long. The CDR3 DNA reads as TGTGCCAGCAGCCCGATGTTAGGGGGGGGCCTCAATGAGCAGTTCTTC. The encoded protein is CASSPMLGGGLNEQFF.

The rearrangement links TRBV2 to TRBJ2-3; the match to TRBD1 covers 7 bases. Trimming cost V 7 bases and J 2 bases; bases outside gene matches: 12. CDR1 is SNHLY, CDR2 FYNNEI, per germline. The CDR3 length is 16 residues. CDR3 sequence reads: CASKTSRDSLTDTQYF. Written as DNA, the CDR3 is TGTGCCAGCAAGACCAGCCGGGACAGCCTCACAGATACGCAGTATTTT.

The rearrangement uses TRBV2 and TRBJ1-1, with D unclear. Germline V lookup: CDR1 SNHLY, CDR2 FYNNEI. The CDR3 is made up of 15 amino acids. Trimming took off 2 bases at V and 0 bases at J, with 10 bases between the two ends. The CDR3 spells CASSEYLVLNTEAFF. CDR3 in DNA: TGTGCCAGCAGTGAATATCTGGTTCTGAACACTGAAGCTTTCTTT.

V gene TRBV7-9 combines with J gene TRBJ1-1, with 8 bases lining up with TRBD1. Germline loops: CDR1 SEHNR, CDR2 FQNEAQ (reference sequence). The CDR3 is 12 residues long. The V segment lost 10 bases and the J segment 1 base; nucleotides outside the gene matches: 2. CDR3 residues: CATGTGNTEAFF. For the CDR3, the DNA is TGTGCCACTGGGACAGGGAACACTGAAGCTTTCTTT.

V is TRBV27 and J is TRBJ1-2; TRBD1 might be the D (5 bases). In germline, CDR1 is MNHEY, CDR2 SMNVEV (reference sequence). Trimming shortened V by 3 bases and J by 8 bases, and 13 bases separated the two germline ends. The CDR3 contains 13 residues. The CDR3 sequence is CASSLMRGQGYTF. The CDR3 nucleotides read TGTGCCAGCAGTTTGATGAGGGGCCAGGGCTACACCTTC.

V and J are TRBV4-1 and TRBJ2-5; tentatively, D is TRBD1 (5 bases). Germline loops: CDR1 MGHRA, CDR2 YSYEKL. The V and J ends lost 6 bases and 3 bases respectively, with 20 bases between them. This CDR3 is 16 amino acids long. The CDR3 DNA follows: TGCGCCAGCAGTCGGTCAGGGCGTCGTGATGAAGAGACCCAGTACTTC. Translating gives CASSRSGRRDEETQYF.

This chain connects TRBV4-2 to TRBJ2-1; the D call may be TRBD1 or TRBD2 (6 bases each). Germline loops: CDR1 LGHNA, CDR2 YNFKEQ. V was trimmed by 0 bases and J by 0 bases, leaving 12 bases between them. CDR3 length equals 17 residues. The CDR3 bases are TGTGCCAGCAGCCAAGATGAGGGGGGCACCTCCTACAATGAGCAGTTCTTC. Translated, it gives CASSQDEGGTSYNEQFF.

V usage is TRBV15 and J usage is TRBJ2-1; D remains unclear. The V end was cut by 0 bases, the J end by 10 bases, with 10 bases between. There are 13 residues in the CDR3. CDR1 is LNHNV and CDR2 is YYDKDF in the germline V gene (reference sequence). The CDR3 loop reads CATSRDLIEEQFF. The CDR3 coding sequence is TGTGCCACCAGCAGAGATCTGATAGAAGAGCAGTTCTTC. The complete variable domain, with remaining parts taken from reference TRBV15 and TRBJ2-1, reads DAMVIQNPRYQVTQFGKPVTLSCSQTLNHNVMYWYQQKSSQAPKLLFHYYDKDFNNEADTPDNFQSRRPNTSFCFLDIRSPGLGDTAMYLCATSRDLIEEQFFGPGTRLTVL.

As to this clone: This same CDR3 is encoded by further DNA sequences in the sample. V gene TRBV6-5 combines with J gene TRBJ2-5; D is undetermined. The V gene lost 3 bases and the J gene lost 4 bases, with 3 bases spanning the gap. The CDR3 has 11 residues. The V gene's germline CDR1 is MNHEY and CDR2 SVGAGI. CDR3 region: CASSYGETQYF. The CDR3 bases are TGTGCCAGCAGTTATGGAGAGACCCAGTACTTC.

V usage is TRBV19 and J usage is TRBJ1-1; D unresolved. Germline CDR1 LNHDA, CDR2 SQIVND (reference sequence). V lost 4 bases to trimming and J lost 1 base, with 10 bases between them. CDR3 length equals 14 residues. The CDR3 here is CASSRARRNTEAFF. CDR3 bases: TGTGCCAGTAGTAGAGCCAGGAGGAACACTGAAGCTTTCTTT.

V gene TRBV28 combines with J gene TRBJ1-2; a possible D gene is TRBD1 (6 bases). The CDR3 has 14 amino acids. The V end lost 5 bases, the J end lost 8 bases, and 18 bases lay between the germline ends. The germline CDR1 and CDR2 sequences are MDHEN and SYDVKM. CDR3 in DNA: TGTGCCAGCAGTCCGGGGTGGGGGGCGGGAGGCTACACCTTC. Its translation is CASSPGWGAGGYTF.

This clone has only a few counts. This chain connects TRBV11-2 to TRBJ2-7; 8 bases are shared with TRBD2. V was clipped by 5 bases and J by 4 bases; unmatched bases: 4. Germline CDR1 is SGHAT and CDR2 is FQNNGV. The CDR3 covers 13 residues. CDR3 sequence reads: CASSQASGYEQYF. As DNA, the CDR3 is TGTGCCAGCAGCCAAGCTAGCGGGTACGAGCAGTACTTC.